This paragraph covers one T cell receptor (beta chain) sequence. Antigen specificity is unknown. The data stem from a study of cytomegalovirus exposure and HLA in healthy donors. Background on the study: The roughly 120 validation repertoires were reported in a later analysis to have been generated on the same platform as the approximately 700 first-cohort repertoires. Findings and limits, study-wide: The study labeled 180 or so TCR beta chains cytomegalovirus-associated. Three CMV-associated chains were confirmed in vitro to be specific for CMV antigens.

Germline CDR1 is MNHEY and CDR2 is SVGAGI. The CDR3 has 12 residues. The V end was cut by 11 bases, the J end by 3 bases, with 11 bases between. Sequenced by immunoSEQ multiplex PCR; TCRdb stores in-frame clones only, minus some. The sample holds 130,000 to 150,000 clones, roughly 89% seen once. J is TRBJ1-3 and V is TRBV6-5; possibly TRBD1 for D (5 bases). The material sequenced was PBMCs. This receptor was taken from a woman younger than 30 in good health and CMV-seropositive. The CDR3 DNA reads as TGTGCCTCGTGGGGCAGTGGAAACACCATATATTTT. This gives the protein CASWGSGNTIYF.